Listed here are 17 T cell receptor beta chains from one sample, sequenced in a study of T cells after yellow fever vaccination. TCRdb re-derived calls from the 5' RACE reads in MiXCR, one entry per CDR3 protein. The table shows a few hundred thousand distinct CDR3 sequences, with roughly 3.3% occurring only once. The specimen was CD4+ T cells sorted from PBMCs, collected 10 days after the yellow fever booster vaccination. These receptors were collected from a young man who received the YFV17D yellow fever vaccine.

This clonotype was seen repeatedly, ten times or more. This rearrangement joins TRBV5-1 to TRBJ1-2; D gene uncertain. Germline V gene sequence: CDR1 SGHRS, CDR2 YFSETQ. CDR3 length: 14 amino acids. The V and J ends lost 3 bases and 4 bases respectively, with 13 bases between them. The CDR3 sequence: CASSSQEAVYGYTF. The CDR3 region has the DNA TGCGCCAGCAGCTCCCAGGAGGCGGTCTATGGCTACACCTTC.

This clonotype has just a few counts. The chain joins TRBV18 to TRBJ1-2; unclear D gene. V lost 5 bases and J lost 0, with 10 bases in between. CDR1 KGHSH and CDR2 LQKENI come from the germline V gene. This CDR3 has 14 amino acids. The CDR3 nucleotides read TGTGCCAGCTCAGCCACCGGGACTAACTATGGCTACACCTTC. It yields the protein CASSATGTNYGYTF.

The table lists this clonotype with a few counts. The chain recombines TRBV7-2 with TRBJ1-2, with 7 bases that match TRBD1. The CDR3 covers 13 residues. Losses at the gene ends were 1 base for V and 8 bases for J; bases not matched to a gene: 4. Germline assignment: CDR1 SGHTA and CDR2 FQGNSA. The CDR3 reads CASSLVTGDGYTF. The DNA for the CDR3 is TGTGCCAGCAGCTTAGTAACAGGGGACGGCTACACCTTC. Using reference TRBV7-2 and TRBJ1-2 for the parts outside the CDR3, the full variable domain is GAGVSQSPSNKVTEKGKDVELRCDPISGHTALYWYRQSLGQGLEFLIYFQGNSAPDKSGLPSDRFSAERTGGSVSTLTIQRTQQEDSAVYLCASSLVTGDGYTFGSGTRLTVV.

Ten or more counts support this clonotype. The V call is TRBV6-1, the J call TRBJ2-2, with 8 positions matching TRBD1. The J segment lost 3 bases and the V segment lost 4 bases, leaving 1 base of the junction unmatched. Germline V gives CDR1 MNHNS, CDR2 SASEGT. The CDR3 covers 14 residues. The CDR3, as DNA: TGTGCCAGCAGTGGGACAGGGTACACCGGGGAGCTGTTTTTT. This translates into CASSGTGYTGELFF.

This clonotype was recorded a few times. The chain carries TRBV20-1 and TRBJ2-1; D remains ambiguous. Germline values: CDR1 DFQATT, CDR2 SNEGSKA (reference sequence). V shed 5 bases and J shed 0 bases, with 11 bases lying between them. The CDR3 covers 14 residues. The CDR3 is CSASKSYSYNEQFF. The CDR3 DNA sequence: TGCAGTGCTTCAAAGTCCTACTCCTACAATGAGCAGTTCTTC.

This clonotype showed up many times. The V call is TRBV5-1, the J call TRBJ2-3; 8 nucleotides match TRBD1. Trimming at V came to 0 bases and at J to 0 bases, leaving 9 bases not matched to a gene. CDR1 and CDR2 from the germline V gene are SGHRS and YFSETQ. The CDR3 sequence is 18 residues long. CDR3 sequence (DNA): TGCGCCAGCAGCTTGGCCCCAGGGGGCGAGGGAAGCACAGATACGCAGTATTTT. Translated: CASSLAPGGEGSTDTQYF.

In its sample, this clonotype was seen many times. The chain employs TRBV5-1 and TRBJ2-4, with D possibly being TRBD2 (6 bases). Germline V CDR1 and CDR2: SGHRS, YFSETQ. The V end lost 4 bases, the J end lost 0 bases, and 8 bases lay between the germline ends. The CDR3 is 14 amino acids. The CDR3 spells CASSTGVAKNIQYF. As DNA, the CDR3 is TGCGCCAGCAGCACGGGGGTAGCCAAAAACATTCAGTACTTC.

This clonotype was detected ten times or more. The chain recombines TRBV5-1 with TRBJ2-1, with 9 bases lining up with TRBD1. The CDR3 length is 13 residues. The V gene's germline CDR1 is SGHRS and CDR2 YFSETQ. Trimming cost V 9 bases and J 4 bases; bases outside gene matches: 5. In DNA form, the CDR3 reads TGCGCCACCGGGACAGGGTTATACAATGAGCAGTTCTTC. Residues: CATGTGLYNEQFF.

In its sample, this clonotype was seen many times. V usage is TRBV6-5 and J usage is TRBJ2-2; 9 bases are a match to TRBD1. This CDR3 contains 15 residues. Germline loops: CDR1 MNHEY, CDR2 SVGAGI. The V gene end was trimmed by 4 bases and the J gene end by 3 bases; junction bases not matched to a gene: 3. The CDR3 sequence: CASSSQGAYTGELFF. DNA of the CDR3: TGTGCCAGCAGTTCACAGGGGGCGTACACCGGGGAGCTGTTTTTT.

This clonotype was observed many times. The rearrangement links TRBV20-1 to TRBJ1-1; D uncertain. V was pared by 1 base and J by 10 bases, with 10 bases between. Germline CDR1 reads DFQATT; CDR2 reads SNEGSKA (reference sequence). The CDR3 spans 11 residues. CDR3 residues: CSARGRETAFF. The DNA for the CDR3 is TGCAGTGCTAGAGGGAGAGAGACAGCTTTCTTT.

This clonotype was detected ten times or more. The genes are TRBV7-8 and TRBJ2-4, with TRBD1 identical over 9 bases. The CDR3 sequence is 16 residues long. Unmatched junction bases numbered 2, after V lost 1 base and J lost 1 base. Germline values: CDR1 SGHVS, CDR2 FQNEAQ. DNA for the CDR3: TGTGCCAGCAGCTTAGGACAGGGGGAGGCCAAAAACATTCAGTACTTC. It codes for CASSLGQGEAKNIQYF.

The sample holds a few counts of this clonotype. The V gene is TRBV15, the J gene TRBJ2-5; 10 nucleotides match TRBD1. Germline V gene sequence: CDR1 LNHNV, CDR2 YYDKDF (reference sequence). This CDR3 spans 17 amino acids. The junction had 13 bases not matched to a gene; V was cut back by 5 bases and J by 4 bases. CDR3 DNA sequence: TGTGCCACCAGCTCCCGGGACAGGGGACCGGGGCGAGAGACCCAGTACTTC. Translating gives CATSSRDRGPGRETQYF.

The chain is built from TRBV27 and TRBJ1-1, with D possibly matching TRBD1 (6 bases). V lost 8 bases, J lost 4 bases, and 14 bases lay in between. From germline, CDR1 is MNHEY and CDR2 SMNVEV (reference sequence). The CDR3 covers 13 residues. CDR3 region: CASHSNRATEAFF. In nucleotides, the CDR3 is TGTGCCAGCCACTCGAACAGGGCCACTGAAGCTTTCTTT.

The chain has TRBV7-2 and TRBJ1-1, with D uncertain. The CDR3 is 14 amino acids. Trimming cost V 1 base and J 2 bases, with 8 bases left between them. Germline V lookup: CDR1 SGHTA, CDR2 FQGNSA. CDR3 region: CASSLGSANTEAFF. In DNA, the CDR3 is TGTGCCAGCAGCTTAGGAAGCGCCAACACTGAAGCTTTCTTT.

This clonotype occurred a few times. This chain connects TRBV7-2 to TRBJ1-5, with D possibly TRBD1 on 6 matching bases. CDR1 and CDR2 from the germline V gene are SGHTA and FQGNSA. Trimming took off 5 bases at V and 5 bases at J, with 13 bases between the two ends. The CDR3 contains 14 residues. The CDR3 here is CASSAGVQDQPQHF. CDR3 coding DNA: TGTGCCAGCAGCGCAGGGGTCCAAGATCAGCCCCAGCATTTT.

V is TRBV12-3 or TRBV12-4 and J is TRBJ2-4; weak D call: TRBD2 (7 bases). This CDR3 has 14 residues. V was shortened by 1 base and J by 5 bases, with 9 bases between the two germline ends. The CDR3 DNA sequence: TGTGCCAGCAGTTTAGGGGGGGGCGAAAACATTCAGTACTTC. This codes for CASSLGGGENIQYF.

This clonotype was seen a handful of times. This sequence joins TRBV7-2 and TRBJ1-6; tentative D call: TRBD1 (5 bases). The CDR3 spans 19 residues. V was shortened by 3 bases and J by 6 bases, with 24 bases between the two germline ends. Germline V gene sequence: CDR1 SGHTA, CDR2 FQGNSA. The CDR3 loop reads CASSLVALVAGNGNSPLHF. The CDR3 DNA follows: TGTGCCAGCAGCTTGGTAGCTCTGGTGGCAGGGAATGGTAATTCACCCCTCCACTTT.